The rows below give T cell receptor beta chains drawn from one sample of a study of read filtering for tumor transcriptome and immune sequencing. TCRdb re-analysed the reads in MiXCR, keeping a single row per CDR3 protein. The sample shows around 130,000 distinct CDR3 sequences, roughly 13% of them seen only once. Material for sequencing was a population of CD138-negative cells sorted from bone marrow. The receptor set was obtained from a donor aged 40 or over with multiple myeloma. CDR3s include the opening cysteine and the closing phenylalanine or tryptophan. Fields, in order: D gene, J gene, clone size, V gene, CDR3 protein, CDR3 DNA. The D gene is left open where the match is weak. Clone size is not always given. Where it is, it says once, few, many or a class for expanded clones.

. | TRBJ2-4 | . | TRBV20-1 | CSASALELAKNIQYF | TGCAGTGCTAGTGCCCTAGAGCTAGCCAAAAACATTCAGTACTTC
. | TRBJ1-1 | many | TRBV11-2 | CASSLDDRPFGAFF | TGTGCCAGCAGCTTAGACGACAGGCCCTTCGGAGCTTTCTTT
. | TRBJ1-1 | many | TRBV7-2 | CASSLQGGVTEAFF | TGTGCCAGCAGCCTGCAGGGTGGCGTCACTGAAGCTTTCTTT
. | TRBJ2-2 | many | TRBV12-3/TRBV12-4 | CASSLRLGGGANGELFF | TGTGCCAGCAGTTTAAGGTTGGGCGGGGGCGCGAACGGGGAGCTGTTTTTT
. | TRBJ2-5 | many | TRBV7-2 | CASSRGLPGPETQYF | TGTGCCAGCAGCCGTGGACTTCCTGGACCAGAGACCCAGTACTTC
TRBD2 | TRBJ2-3 | many | TRBV24-1 | CATSLREGRGDTQYF | TGTGCCACCAGTTTGCGGGAGGGCCGTGGAGATACGCAGTATTTT
. | TRBJ1-6 | many | TRBV14 | CASSQGVSSPLHF | TGTGCCAGCAGCCAAGGGGTGTCCTCACCCCTCCACTTT
TRBD1 | TRBJ1-1 | many | TRBV5-4 | CASSYITGDTEAFF | TGTGCCAGCAGCTACATTACAGGGGACACTGAAGCTTTCTTT
. | TRBJ2-1 | many | TRBV11-2 | CASSFNNEQFF | TGTGCCAGCAGCTTTAACAATGAGCAGTTCTTC
. | TRBJ2-7 | . | TRBV20-1 | CSARAAGGYEQYF | TGCAGTGCTAGAGCGGCAGGGGGGTACGAGCAGTACTTC
TRBD2 | TRBJ2-7 | few | TRBV20-1 | CSAKSPSGSYERYF | TGCAGTGCGAAGAGCCCTAGCGGCTCCTACGAGCGGTACTTC
TRBD2 | TRBJ2-1 | . | TRBV7-3 | CASSDRTSGSYEQFF | TGTGCCAGCAGCGATAGGACTAGCGGGAGCTATGAGCAGTTCTTC
. | TRBJ1-2 | many | TRBV14 | CASSPSPNYGYTF | TGTGCCAGCAGCCCCAGCCCTAACTATGGCTACACCTTC
TRBD2 | TRBJ2-5 | medium-sized | TRBV9 | CASSLWTSPEETQYF | TGTGCCAGCAGCCTGTGGACTAGTCCGGAAGAGACCCAGTACTTC
. | TRBJ1-1 | many | TRBV29-1 | CSVETEHTEAFF | TGCAGCGTTGAGACGGAACACACTGAAGCTTTCTTT
. | TRBJ1-1 | many | TRBV20-1 | CSARAATLVGNTEAFF | TGCAGTGCTAGAGCCGCCACTTTGGTGGGAAACACTGAAGCTTTCTTT
. | TRBJ2-1 | . | TRBV6-2/TRBV6-3 | CASSSRVLGSNEQFF | TGTGCCAGCAGTTCCCGGGTCCTCGGCAGCAATGAGCAGTTCTTC
. | TRBJ2-7 | many | TRBV10-1 | CASSERFSYEQYF | TGCGCCAGCAGTGAGCGGTTCTCCTACGAGCAGTACTTC
TRBD1 | TRBJ2-7 | many | TRBV11-2 | CASSLDRISSYEQYF | TGTGCCAGCAGCTTGGACAGGATAAGCTCCTACGAGCAGTACTTC
. | TRBJ2-6 | many | TRBV6-5 | CASTLGVLESSGANVLTF | TGTGCCAGCACCCTTGGGGTTTTAGAGAGCTCTGGGGCCAACGTCCTGACTTTC
. | TRBJ2-5 | . | TRBV2 | CASSGRDQETQYF | TGTGCCAGCAGTGGCCGGGACCAAGAGACCCAGTACTTC
. | TRBJ1-5 | many | TRBV2 | CASSDGTLSQHF | TGTGCCAGCAGTGATGGGACCCTGTCCCAGCATTTT
. | TRBJ2-5 | many | TRBV27 | CASSGRLPQETQYF | TGTGCCAGCAGCGGGAGACTGCCTCAAGAGACCCAGTACTTC
TRBD1 | TRBJ1-1 | many | TRBV20-1 | CSARPQPGGVEDTEAFF | TGCAGTGCTAGGCCCCAGCCAGGGGGCGTTGAGGACACTGAAGCTTTCTTT
. | TRBJ1-5 | many | TRBV12-5 | CASGLVPQGPQHF | TGTGCTAGTGGTTTGGTACCCCAGGGGCCCCAGCATTTT
TRBD1 | TRBJ1-4 | many | TRBV5-1 | CASSAGQFNEKLFF | TGCGCCAGCAGCGCGGGACAGTTTAATGAAAAACTGTTTTTT
. | TRBJ2-1 | many | TRBV20-1 | CSAPLTNEQFF | TGCAGTGCTCCTTTGACCAATGAGCAGTTCTTC
. | TRBJ2-1 | many | TRBV5-1 | CASSFLTSSYNEQFF | TGCGCCAGCAGCTTTTTGACGTCCTCCTACAATGAGCAGTTCTTC
. | TRBJ1-2 | many | TRBV25-1 | CASSECWGCGYTF | TGTGCCAGCAGTGAGTGTTGGGGTTGCGGCTACACCTTC
TRBD1 | TRBJ1-5 | few | TRBV6-2/TRBV6-3 | CASRGDRVNQLQHF | TGTGCCAGCAGAGGCGACAGGGTGAATCAGCTCCAGCATTTT
. | TRBJ2-1 | many | TRBV5-4 | CASSLAGPAEQFF | TGTGCCAGCAGCTTGGCGGGACCGGCGGAGCAGTTCTTC
. | TRBJ2-5 | many | TRBV6-2/TRBV6-3 | CASGEDYRPSKTQYF | TGTGCCAGCGGGGAGGACTATCGTCCGTCGAAGACCCAGTACTTC
. | TRBJ1-5 | many | TRBV5-1 | CASSLQGNSNQPQHF | TGCGCCAGCAGCTTACAGGGCAATAGCAATCAGCCCCAGCATTTT
. | TRBJ2-5 | many | TRBV7-9 | CASSFSTGTQETQYF | TGTGCCAGCAGCTTTTCCACAGGGACCCAAGAGACCCAGTACTTC
. | TRBJ2-3 | many | TRBV19 | CASSINEGGRDTQYF | TGTGCCAGTAGTATTAATGAGGGAGGCAGAGATACGCAGTATTTT
TRBD1 | TRBJ2-1 | many | TRBV5-1 | CASTHGAGGYNEQFF | TGCGCCAGCACCCACGGCGCAGGGGGCTACAATGAGCAGTTCTTC
TRBD2 | TRBJ2-1 | . | TRBV5-4 | CASSLELAGYISEQFF | TGTGCCAGCAGCTTGGAACTAGCGGGATATATTAGTGAGCAGTTCTTC
. | TRBJ2-3 | many | TRBV24-1 | CATQSASDADTQYF | TGTGCCACCCAAAGCGCGAGCGACGCAGATACGCAGTATTTT
TRBD2 | TRBJ2-7 | many | TRBV7-2 | CASSFGTSGTYEQYF | TGTGCCAGCAGCTTCGGGACTAGCGGGACCTACGAGCAGTACTTC
TRBD2 | TRBJ2-3 | many | TRBV9 | CASSSGLAGVARGFTQYF | TGTGCCAGCAGCTCGGGACTAGCGGGGGTTGCCCGAGGGTTTACGCAGTATTTT
. | TRBJ2-5 | many | TRBV7-3 | CASSLNPGETQYF | TGTGCCAGCAGCTTAAATCCCGGCGAGACCCAGTACTTC
. | TRBJ1-2 | many | TRBV20-1 | CSASRGDYGYTF | TGCAGTGCTAGTCGAGGGGATTATGGCTACACCTTC
. | TRBJ2-1 | many | TRBV7-3 | CASSPTGPYNEQFF | TGTGCCAGCAGCCCAACCGGTCCCTACAATGAGCAGTTCTTC
. | TRBJ2-1 | . | TRBV19 | CASSTHTEGPHEQFF | TGTGCCAGTAGTACTCACACGGAGGGTCCCCATGAGCAGTTCTTC
. | TRBJ2-7 | . | TRBV5-1 | CASSYGSATGNEQYF | TGCGCCAGCAGCTACGGTTCCGCGACAGGCAACGAGCAGTACTTC
TRBD1 | TRBJ2-1 | many | TRBV20-1 | CSAKTGTYNEQFF | TGCAGTGCTAAGACAGGGACCTACAATGAGCAGTTCTTC
. | TRBJ2-3 | many | TRBV7-2 | CASSLASEGYTQYF | TGTGCCAGCAGCTTAGCTAGCGAGGGGTATACGCAGTATTTT
. | TRBJ2-1 | once | TRBV5-1 | CASSTGGGSSYNEQFF | TGCGCCAGCAGCACCGGCGGCGGGTCCTCCTACAATGAGCAGTTCTTC
. | TRBJ1-1 | many | TRBV6-2/TRBV6-3 | CASNLAGSNTEAFF | TGTGCCAGCAACCTCGCGGGCAGCAACACTGAAGCTTTCTTT
. | TRBJ1-5 | many | TRBV10-3 | CAISGAGRNSNQPQHF | TGTGCCATCAGTGGCGCCGGCCGGAACTCTAATCAGCCCCAGCATTTT
. | TRBJ2-6 | many | TRBV19 | CASSEGRYGANVLTF | TGTGCCAGTAGCGAGGGAAGGTACGGGGCCAACGTCCTGACTTTC